The present T cell receptor (beta chain) was sequenced within a study of immune characterization of retroperitoneal liposarcoma. TCRdb re-called the PCR reads through MiXCR, storing one row per CDR3 protein. The data hold roughly 12,000 distinct CDR3 sequences, with over 25% observed a single time. Germline CDR1 and CDR2: SEHNR and FQNEAQ (reference sequence). This CDR3 has 16 residues. Between the trimmed V and J ends, which lost 4 bases and 7 bases, there was a span of 17 bases. This clonotype was recorded many times. The sequence was collected from a female donor with retroperitoneal liposarcoma. Sequenced material: tumor tissue. The chain uses TRBV7-9 and TRBJ1-6; D not certain. CDR3 nucleotide sequence: TGTGCCAGCAGCTCTTGGACCCTACGGAGAAATTCACCCCTCCACTTT. Translation: CASSSWTLRRNSPLHF.